Below are 8 T cell receptor beta chains sequenced from a single sample in a study of PD-1 blockade in classical Hodgkin lymphoma. The data were produced by immunoSEQ multiplex PCR, yet TCRdb's version contains in-frame clones alone and is incomplete. The table shows just over 25,000 clones, with roughly 68% occurring only once. After autologous stem cell transplantation all patients relapsed, and prior brentuximab vedotin exposure differed between cohorts. Here the sequenced sample was peripheral blood mononuclear cells (PBMCs), taken before the second cycle of nivolumab. Receptor source: a human donor with classical Hodgkin lymphoma.

The chain combines TRBV9 with TRBJ2-3; the D is unclear. Germline CDR1 reads SGDLS; CDR2 reads YYNGEE. This CDR3 comprises 16 residues. V lost 0 bases, J lost 2 bases, and 13 bases lay in between. This CDR3 is CASSVVHGQNTDTQYF. CDR3 nucleotide sequence: TGTGCCAGCAGCGTAGTGCACGGGCAAAACACAGATACGCAGTATTTT.

This chain joins TRBV5-1 and TRBJ2-4; D uncertain. Germline-derived CDR1 and CDR2 are SGHRS and YFSETQ. V lost 2 bases and J lost 1, with 7 bases in between. The CDR3 runs to 14 residues. CDR3 loop: CASSFDTAKNIQYF. CDR3 coding DNA: TGCGCCAGCAGCTTTGACACTGCCAAAAACATTCAGTACTTC.

This chain connects TRBV7-7 to TRBJ1-1, with no clear D. The V end lost 4 bases, the J end lost 2 bases, and 8 bases lay between the germline ends. CDR3 length equals 13 residues. Germline CDR1 and CDR2: SSHAT and FNYEAQ (reference sequence). CDR3 in amino acids: CASSSELNTEAFF. CDR3 DNA sequence: TGTGCCAGCAGCTCGGAACTTAACACTGAAGCTTTCTTT.

This rearrangement joins TRBV19 to TRBJ1-3, with D perhaps matching TRBD1 (6 bases). The germline CDR1 and CDR2 sequences are LNHDA and SQIVND (reference sequence). This CDR3 has 11 amino acids. This CDR3 reads CATDRGNTIYF. The CDR3 coding sequence is TGTGCTACGGACAGAGGGAACACCATATATTTT.

This clone came up a few times. V gene TRBV6-5 combines with J gene TRBJ2-7, with D possibly called TRBD1 or TRBD2 (6 bases each). The germline V gene encodes CDR1 MNHEY and CDR2 SVGAGI. The CDR3 extends over 14 amino acids. V lost 5 bases to trimming and J lost 4 bases, with 15 bases between them. CDR3 amino acids: CASSVGRGGYEQYF. DNA for the CDR3: TGTGCCAGCAGTGTGGGGCGAGGGGGGTACGAGCAGTACTTC.

This rearrangement joins TRBV15 to TRBJ2-2; no firm D call. Between the trimmed V and J ends, which lost 5 bases and 4 bases, there was a span of 17 bases. The CDR3 has 16 amino acids. The germline gives CDR1 LNHNV, CDR2 YYDKDF (reference sequence). CDR3 coding DNA: TGTGCCACCAGCCCCAGTGCATCCTGGGGCACCGGGGAGCTGTTTTTT. Residues: CATSPSASWGTGELFF. The whole variable domain, filled in from reference TRBV15 and TRBJ2-2, reads DAMVIQNPRYQVTQFGKPVTLSCSQTLNHNVMYWYQQKSSQAPKLLFHYYDKDFNNEADTPDNFQSRRPNTSFCFLDIRSPGLGDTAMYLCATSPSASWGTGELFFGEGSRLTVL.

This clone was observed a few times. The chain joins TRBV6-5 to TRBJ2-1; 7 nucleotides agree with TRBD1. This CDR3 spans 12 amino acids. V was clipped by 6 bases and J by 10 bases; unmatched bases: 6. Germline lookup yields CDR1 MNHEY and CDR2 SVGAGI. This chain's CDR3 is CASSSTGFEQFF. CDR3 DNA: TGTGCCAGCAGCTCGACAGGGTTCGAGCAGTTCTTC.

The chain is built from TRBV5-1 and TRBJ1-2; D unresolved. V was cut by 4 bases and J by 2 bases, with 9 bases left in between. There are 13 residues in the CDR3. The V gene's germline CDR1 is SGHRS and CDR2 YFSETQ. In nucleotides, the CDR3 is TGCGCCAGCAGCGCCGTCGGCAACTATGGCTACACCTTC. Protein product: CASSAVGNYGYTF.